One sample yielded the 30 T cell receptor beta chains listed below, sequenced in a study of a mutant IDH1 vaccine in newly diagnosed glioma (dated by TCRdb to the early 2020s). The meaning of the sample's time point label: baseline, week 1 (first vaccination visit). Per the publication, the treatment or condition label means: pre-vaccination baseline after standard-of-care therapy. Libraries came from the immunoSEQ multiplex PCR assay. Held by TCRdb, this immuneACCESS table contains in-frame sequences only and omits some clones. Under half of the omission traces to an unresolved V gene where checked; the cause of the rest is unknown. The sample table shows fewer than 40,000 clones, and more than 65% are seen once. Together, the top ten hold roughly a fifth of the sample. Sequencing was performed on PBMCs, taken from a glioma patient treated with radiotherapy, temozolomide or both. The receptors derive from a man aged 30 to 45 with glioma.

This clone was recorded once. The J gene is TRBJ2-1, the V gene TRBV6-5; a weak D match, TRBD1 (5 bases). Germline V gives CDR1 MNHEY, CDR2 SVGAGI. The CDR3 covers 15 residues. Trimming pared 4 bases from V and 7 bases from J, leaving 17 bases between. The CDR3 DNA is TGTGCCAGCAGTTCCTCGACAGAATTTGGGAATGAGCAGTTCTTC. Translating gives CASSSSTEFGNEQFF.

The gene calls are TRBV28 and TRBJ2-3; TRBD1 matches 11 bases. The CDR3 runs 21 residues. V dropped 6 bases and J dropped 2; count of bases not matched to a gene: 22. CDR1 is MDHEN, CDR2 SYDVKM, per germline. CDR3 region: CASRNIRGQGGSVKLTDTQYF. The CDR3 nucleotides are TGTGCCAGCAGGAACATTCGGGGACAGGGGGGATCCGTTAAACTCACAGATACGCAGTATTTT.

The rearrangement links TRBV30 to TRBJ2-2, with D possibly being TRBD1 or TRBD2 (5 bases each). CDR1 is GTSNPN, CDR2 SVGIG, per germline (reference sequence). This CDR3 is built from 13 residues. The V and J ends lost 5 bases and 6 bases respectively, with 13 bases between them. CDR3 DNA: TGTGCCTGGGAGCAGGGAGCGGCCGGGGAGCTGTTTTTT. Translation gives CAWEQGAAGELFF.

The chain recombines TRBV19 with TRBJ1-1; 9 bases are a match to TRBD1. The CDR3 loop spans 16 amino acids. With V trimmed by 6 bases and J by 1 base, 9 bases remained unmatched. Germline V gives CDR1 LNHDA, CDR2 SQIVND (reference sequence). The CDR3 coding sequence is TGTGCCAGTAGGGTCGGGACAGGGAGCGGGAACACTGAAGCTTTCTTT. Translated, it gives CASRVGTGSGNTEAFF.

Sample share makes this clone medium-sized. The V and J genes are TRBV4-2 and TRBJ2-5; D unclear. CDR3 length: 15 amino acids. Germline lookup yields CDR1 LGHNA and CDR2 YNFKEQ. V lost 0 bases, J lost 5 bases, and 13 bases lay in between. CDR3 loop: CASSQESVAPETQYF. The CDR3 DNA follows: TGTGCCAGCAGCCAAGAGAGTGTAGCTCCGGAGACCCAGTACTTC.

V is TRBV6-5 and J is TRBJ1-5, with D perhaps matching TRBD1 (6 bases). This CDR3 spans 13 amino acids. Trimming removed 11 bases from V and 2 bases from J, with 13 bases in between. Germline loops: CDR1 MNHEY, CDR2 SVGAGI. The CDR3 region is CAASQGRNQPQHF. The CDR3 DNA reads TGTGCCGCTTCACAGGGTCGCAATCAGCCCCAGCATTTT.

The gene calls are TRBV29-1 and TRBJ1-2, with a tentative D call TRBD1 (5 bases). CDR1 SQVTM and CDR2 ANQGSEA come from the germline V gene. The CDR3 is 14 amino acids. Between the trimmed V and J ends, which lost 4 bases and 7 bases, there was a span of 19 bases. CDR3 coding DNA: TGCAGCGTTGGAGCCGGGCAGGGAAGCTCTGGCTACACCTTC. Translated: CSVGAGQGSSGYTF.

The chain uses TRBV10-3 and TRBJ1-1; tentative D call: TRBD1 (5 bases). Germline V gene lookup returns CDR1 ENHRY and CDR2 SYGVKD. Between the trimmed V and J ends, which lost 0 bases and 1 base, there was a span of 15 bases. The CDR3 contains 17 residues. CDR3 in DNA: TGTGCCATCAGTGAGTCAAGGGGATCGGGAAAGAACACTGAAGCTTTCTTT. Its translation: CAISESRGSGKNTEAFF.

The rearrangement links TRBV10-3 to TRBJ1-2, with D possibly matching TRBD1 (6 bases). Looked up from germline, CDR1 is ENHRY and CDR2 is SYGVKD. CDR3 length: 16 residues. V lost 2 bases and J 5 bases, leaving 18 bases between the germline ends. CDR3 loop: CAISEGQGGLLYGYTF. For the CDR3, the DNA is TGTGCCATCAGTGAGGGACAAGGGGGGCTCCTATATGGCTACACCTTC.

CDR3 protein: CASSLPDSEEQYF. The CDR3 bases are TGCGCCAGCAGCTTGCCCGACAGCGAAGAGCAGTACTTC. The chain uses TRBV5-1 and TRBJ2-7; D perhaps matches TRBD1 (5 bases). V lost 1 base and J lost 7, with 12 bases in between. CDR1 is SGHRS and CDR2 is YFSETQ in the germline V gene. CDR3 length: 13 residues.

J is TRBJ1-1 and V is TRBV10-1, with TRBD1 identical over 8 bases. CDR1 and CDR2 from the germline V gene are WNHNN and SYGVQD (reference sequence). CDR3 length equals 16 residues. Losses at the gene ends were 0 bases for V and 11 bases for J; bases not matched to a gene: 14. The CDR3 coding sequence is TGCGCCAGCAGTGAGTCCCCCTGCAGGGGGCGGGGTGTTGCTTTCTTT. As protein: CASSESPCRGRGVAFF.

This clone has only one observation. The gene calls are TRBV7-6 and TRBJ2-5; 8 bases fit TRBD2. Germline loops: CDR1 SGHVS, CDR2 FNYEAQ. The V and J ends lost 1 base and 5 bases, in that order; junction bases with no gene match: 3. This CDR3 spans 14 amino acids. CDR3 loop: CASSLGKRGETQYF. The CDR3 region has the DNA TGTGCCAGCAGCTTAGGGAAGCGGGGGGAGACCCAGTACTTC.

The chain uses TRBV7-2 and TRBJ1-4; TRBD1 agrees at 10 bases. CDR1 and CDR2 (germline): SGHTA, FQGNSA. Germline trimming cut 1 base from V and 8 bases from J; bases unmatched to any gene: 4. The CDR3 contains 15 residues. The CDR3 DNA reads TGTGCCAGCAGCTTAGTTGGGACAGGGGAGGAAAAACTGTTTTTT. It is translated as CASSLVGTGEEKLFF.

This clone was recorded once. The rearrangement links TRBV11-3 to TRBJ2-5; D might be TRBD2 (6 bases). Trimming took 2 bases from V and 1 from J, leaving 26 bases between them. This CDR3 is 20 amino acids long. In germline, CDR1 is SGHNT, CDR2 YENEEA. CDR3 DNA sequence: TGTGCCAGCAGCTTAATTCCGGGCCTTACGGGACTTTCACCCCAAGAGACCCAGTACTTC. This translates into CASSLIPGLTGLSPQETQYF.

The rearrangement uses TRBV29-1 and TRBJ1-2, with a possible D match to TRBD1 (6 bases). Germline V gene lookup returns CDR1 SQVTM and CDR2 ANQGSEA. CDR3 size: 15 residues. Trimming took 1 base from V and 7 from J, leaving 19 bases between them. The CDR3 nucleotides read TGCAGCGTTGAAGTTATCCCAGGTGTACAGGGTGGCTACACCTTC. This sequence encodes CSVEVIPGVQGGYTF.

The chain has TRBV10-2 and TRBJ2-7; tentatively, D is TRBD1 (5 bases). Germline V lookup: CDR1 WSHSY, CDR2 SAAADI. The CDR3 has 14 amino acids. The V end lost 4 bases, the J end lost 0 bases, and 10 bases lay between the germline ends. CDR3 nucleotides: TGCGCCAGCAGTGTGGGGCCTAGCTCCTACGAGCAGTACTTC. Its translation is CASSVGPSSYEQYF.

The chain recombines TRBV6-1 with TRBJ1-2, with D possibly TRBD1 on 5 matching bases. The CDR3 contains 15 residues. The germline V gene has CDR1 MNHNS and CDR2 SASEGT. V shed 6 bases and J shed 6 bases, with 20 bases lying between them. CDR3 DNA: TGTGCCAGCAGCCCTCAGCCAGGGCGTACAAATGGCTACACCTTC. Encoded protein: CASSPQPGRTNGYTF.

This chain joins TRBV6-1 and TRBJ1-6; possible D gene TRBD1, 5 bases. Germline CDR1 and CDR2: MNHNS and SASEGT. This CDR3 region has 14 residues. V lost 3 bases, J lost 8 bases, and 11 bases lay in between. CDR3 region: CASSDREIDSPLHF. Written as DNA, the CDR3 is TGTGCCAGCAGTGACAGGGAAATTGATTCACCCCTCCACTTT.

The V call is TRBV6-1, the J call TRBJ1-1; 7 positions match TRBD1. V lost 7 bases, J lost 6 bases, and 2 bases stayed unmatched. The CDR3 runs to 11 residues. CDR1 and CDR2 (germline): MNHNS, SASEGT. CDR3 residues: CASTDRAEAFF. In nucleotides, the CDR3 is TGTGCCAGCACTGACAGGGCTGAAGCTTTCTTT.

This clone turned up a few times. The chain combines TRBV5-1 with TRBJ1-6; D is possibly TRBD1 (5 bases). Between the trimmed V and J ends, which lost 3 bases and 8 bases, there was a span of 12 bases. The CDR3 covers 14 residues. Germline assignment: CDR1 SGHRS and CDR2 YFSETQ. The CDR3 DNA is TGCGCCAGCAGCTCCGCCCAAGGGGATTCACCCCTCCACTTT. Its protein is CASSSAQGDSPLHF.

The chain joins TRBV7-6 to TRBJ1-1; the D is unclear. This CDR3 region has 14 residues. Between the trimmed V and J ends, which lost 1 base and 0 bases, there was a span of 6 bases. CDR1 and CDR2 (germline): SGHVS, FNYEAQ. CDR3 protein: CASSLGPVNTEAFF. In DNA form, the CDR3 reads TGTGCCAGCAGCTTAGGCCCGGTGAACACTGAAGCTTTCTTT.

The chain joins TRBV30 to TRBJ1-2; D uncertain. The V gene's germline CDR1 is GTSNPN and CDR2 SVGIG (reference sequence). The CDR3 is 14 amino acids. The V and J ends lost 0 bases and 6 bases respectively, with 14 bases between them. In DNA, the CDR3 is TGTGCCTGGAGTGTACCTGGTACGGGGAATGGCTACACCTTC. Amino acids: CAWSVPGTGNGYTF.

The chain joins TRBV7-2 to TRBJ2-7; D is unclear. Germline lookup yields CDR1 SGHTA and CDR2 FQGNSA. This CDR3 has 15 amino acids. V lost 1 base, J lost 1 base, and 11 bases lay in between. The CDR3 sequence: CASSLGADSSYEQYF. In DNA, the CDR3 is TGTGCCAGCAGCTTAGGGGCAGATTCTTCCTACGAGCAGTACTTC. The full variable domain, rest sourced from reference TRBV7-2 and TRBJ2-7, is GAGVSQSPSNKVTEKGKDVELRCDPISGHTALYWYRQSLGQGLEFLIYFQGNSAPDKSGLPSDRFSAERTGGSVSTLTIQRTQQEDSAVYLCASSLGADSSYEQYFGPGTRLTVT.

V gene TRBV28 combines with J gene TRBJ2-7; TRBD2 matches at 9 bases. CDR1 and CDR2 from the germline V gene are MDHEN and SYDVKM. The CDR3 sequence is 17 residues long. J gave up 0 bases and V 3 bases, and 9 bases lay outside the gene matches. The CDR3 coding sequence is TGTGCCAGCAGTTTGGGACTAGCAGTGGTCAGCTCCTACGAGCAGTACTTC. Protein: CASSLGLAVVSSYEQYF. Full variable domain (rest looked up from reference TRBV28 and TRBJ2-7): DVKVTQSSRYLVKRTGEKVFLECVQDMDHENMFWYRQDPGLGLRLIYFSYDVKMKEKGDIPEGYSVSREKKERFSLILESASTNQTSMYLCASSLGLAVVSSYEQYFGPGTRLTVT.

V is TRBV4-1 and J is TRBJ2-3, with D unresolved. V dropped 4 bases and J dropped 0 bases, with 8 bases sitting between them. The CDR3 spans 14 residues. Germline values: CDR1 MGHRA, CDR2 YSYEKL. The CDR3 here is CASSRVSSTDTQYF. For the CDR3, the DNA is TGCGCCAGCAGCCGAGTTTCTAGCACAGATACGCAGTATTTT.

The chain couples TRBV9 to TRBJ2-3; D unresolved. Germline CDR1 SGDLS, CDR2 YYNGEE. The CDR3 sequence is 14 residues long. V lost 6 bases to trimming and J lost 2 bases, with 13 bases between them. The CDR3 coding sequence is TGTGCCAGCACCCGGGCCCCAGACACAGATACGCAGTATTTT. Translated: CASTRAPDTDTQYF.

The CDR3 region has the DNA TGTGCCAGCACCACCTCCGGCGAGGCCTACGAGCAGTACTTC. The encoded protein is CASTTSGEAYEQYF. The rearrangement uses TRBV7-2 and TRBJ2-7; D gene ambiguous. Germline V lookup: CDR1 SGHTA, CDR2 FQGNSA. CDR3 length equals 14 residues. V was trimmed by 7 bases and J by 2 bases, leaving 15 bases between them.

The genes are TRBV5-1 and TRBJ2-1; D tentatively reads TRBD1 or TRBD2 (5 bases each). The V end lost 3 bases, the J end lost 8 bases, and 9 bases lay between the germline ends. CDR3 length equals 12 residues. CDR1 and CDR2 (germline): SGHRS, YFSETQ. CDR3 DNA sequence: TGCGCCAGCAGCTGGGACGGGGATGAGCAGTTCTTC. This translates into CASSWDGDEQFF.

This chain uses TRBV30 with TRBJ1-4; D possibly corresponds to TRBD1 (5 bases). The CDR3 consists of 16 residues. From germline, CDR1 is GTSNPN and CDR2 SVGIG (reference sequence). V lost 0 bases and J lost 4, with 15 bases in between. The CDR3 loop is CAWSVGQDTSNEKLFF. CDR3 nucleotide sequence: TGTGCCTGGAGTGTCGGCCAGGACACTAGTAATGAAAAACTGTTTTTT.

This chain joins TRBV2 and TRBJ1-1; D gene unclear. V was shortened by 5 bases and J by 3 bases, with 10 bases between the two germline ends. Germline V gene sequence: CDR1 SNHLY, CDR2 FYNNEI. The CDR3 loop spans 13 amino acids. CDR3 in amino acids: CASSLRRYTEAFF. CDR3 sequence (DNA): TGTGCCAGCAGTCTACGAAGGTACACTGAAGCTTTCTTT.